Shown below are 29 T cell receptor beta chains from a single sample sequenced in a study of T-cell reconstitution after alpha-beta-depleted transplantation in children. As it was prepared, the TCRbeta library received unique molecular identifiers. TCRdb reanalysed the PCR reads using MiXCR and keeps one entry per CDR3 protein. This table has approximately 98,000 distinct CDR3 sequences, 5% to 7% appearing once. Source: PBMCs, mostly from graft donor cells, taken 360 days after TCRalphabeta/CD19-depleted stem cell transplant. These receptors were obtained from a male patient aged 2 to 10 who had a stem cell transplant for acute lymphoblastic leukemia, so the T cells may come from the graft donor.

This clonotype was seen repeatedly, ten times or more. The J gene is TRBJ2-1, the V gene TRBV5-6, with D maybe TRBD1 (6 bases). The germline V and J ends were trimmed by 2 bases and 4 bases, with 16 bases remaining between them. The CDR3 is 16 residues long. Germline assignment: CDR1 SGHDT and CDR2 YYEEEE. The CDR3 coding sequence is TGTGCCAGCAGCTTAGGGTTACAGGGCACTTACAATGAGCAGTTCTTC. Translation gives CASSLGLQGTYNEQFF.

This clonotype was counted ten times or more. The chain joins TRBV7-2 to TRBJ2-7; unclear D gene. The CDR3 length is 14 residues. V was shortened by 2 bases and J by 1 base, with 9 bases between the two germline ends. Per germline, CDR1 SGHTA and CDR2 FQGNSA. This CDR3 is CASSLSGGSYEQYF. Written as DNA, the CDR3 is TGTGCCAGCAGCTTATCCGGCGGTTCCTACGAGCAGTACTTC.

This clonotype has a handful of counts. The chain employs TRBV14 and TRBJ2-1; D might be TRBD1 or TRBD2, each matching 5 bases. Trimming pared 0 bases from V and 5 bases from J, leaving 23 bases between. The CDR3 spans 19 residues. Germline V gene sequence: CDR1 SGHDN, CDR2 FVKESK. The CDR3 here is CASSQDWIEGRFQDNEQFF. The CDR3 coding sequence is TGTGCCAGCAGCCAAGATTGGATCGAGGGGCGGTTCCAAGACAATGAGCAGTTCTTC.

This clonotype was recorded many times. This chain uses TRBV29-1 with TRBJ1-2; 9 bases are shared with TRBD1. With 7 bases clipped from V and 3 bases from J, the junction kept 3 bases outside the gene matches. Germline lookup yields CDR1 SQVTM and CDR2 ANQGSEA. The CDR3 extends over 12 amino acids. This chain's CDR3 is CSAGDRDYGYTF. In DNA form, the CDR3 reads TGCAGCGCCGGGGACAGGGACTATGGCTACACCTTC.

This clonotype turned up a few times. This sequence joins TRBV7-2 and TRBJ2-3, with D unclear. From germline, CDR1 is SGHTA and CDR2 FQGNSA. The germline V and J ends were trimmed by 2 bases and 0 bases, with 9 bases remaining between them. CDR3 size: 15 residues. The CDR3 protein is CASSLSPLSTDTQYF. DNA for the CDR3: TGTGCCAGCAGCTTATCCCCACTGAGCACAGATACGCAGTATTTT.

This clonotype showed up many times. This chain connects TRBV6-2 or TRBV6-3 to TRBJ2-7, with 7 bases that match TRBD1. The germline CDR1 and CDR2 sequences are MNHEY and SVGEGT. Losses at the gene ends were 2 bases for V and 6 bases for J; bases not matched to a gene: 7. CDR3 length equals 14 residues. DNA for the CDR3: TGTGCCAGCAGTTACGTAAAGACAGGGACCGAGCAGTACTTC. It specifies CASSYVKTGTEQYF.

The gene calls are TRBV4-2 and TRBJ2-7; 7 nucleotides line up with TRBD2. This CDR3 has 13 residues. After removal of 3 bases from V and 7 bases from J, the junction contained 6 bases not matched to a gene. Germline V lookup: CDR1 LGHNA, CDR2 YNFKEQ. The CDR3 loop reads CASSHPPGGEQYF. Written as DNA, the CDR3 is TGTGCCAGCAGCCATCCACCGGGGGGTGAGCAGTACTTC.

This clonotype was recorded at least ten times. This chain uses TRBV27 with TRBJ2-7, with a possible D match to TRBD2 (5 bases). Germline loops: CDR1 MNHEY, CDR2 SMNVEV (reference sequence). The CDR3 is 13 amino acids. The V end lost 5 bases, the J end lost 3 bases, and 11 bases lay between the germline ends. CDR3 in amino acids: CASSTPGGYEQYF. For the CDR3, the DNA is TGTGCCAGCAGTACCCCTGGAGGCTACGAGCAGTACTTC.

This clonotype was counted ten times or more. The CDR3 coding sequence is TGTGCCAGCAGCGTCTTAAGGGACCGTAGAAGGGATGAGCAGTTCTTC. It is translated as CASSVLRDRRRDEQFF. The genes are TRBV9 and TRBJ2-1, with D possibly being TRBD1 or TRBD2 (5 bases each). Germline CDR1 SGDLS, CDR2 YYNGEE. The CDR3 consists of 16 residues. Between the trimmed V and J ends, which lost 2 bases and 8 bases, there was a span of 20 bases.

This clonotype came up many times. This chain connects TRBV6-1 to TRBJ2-2; D uncertain. The V end was cut by 7 bases, the J end by 5 bases, with 14 bases between. This CDR3 has 14 residues. Germline values: CDR1 MNHNS, CDR2 SASEGT. CDR3 region: CASTPAPRTGELFF. The CDR3 DNA reads TGTGCCAGCACCCCAGCGCCGAGGACCGGGGAGCTGTTTTTT.

This clonotype appeared a few times. The chain couples TRBV11-2 to TRBJ2-6; D possibly corresponds to TRBD1 (6 bases). The CDR3 runs 15 residues. Germline CDR1 SGHAT, CDR2 FQNNGV. DNA of the CDR3: TGTGGACAGGTAGAACGTGTCTCTGGGGCCAACGTCCTGACTTTC. The encoded protein is CGQVERVSGANVLTF. The entire variable domain, with the rest obtained from reference TRBV11-2 and TRBJ2-6, is as follows: EAGVAQSPRYKIIEKRQSVAFWCNPISGHATLYWYQQILGQGPKLLIQFQNNGVVDDSQLPKDRFSAERLKGVDSTLKIQPAKLEDSAVYLCGQVERVSGANVLTFGAGSRLTVL.

This clonotype has a count of ten or more. The chain links TRBV5-5 to TRBJ2-2, with D perhaps matching TRBD1 (6 bases). V lost 1 base to trimming and J lost 0 bases, with 16 bases between them. The CDR3 spans 18 residues. In germline, CDR1 is SGHKS, CDR2 YYEKEE (reference sequence). CDR3: CASSLNALQGPNTGELFF. The CDR3 DNA reads as TGTGCCAGCAGCTTGAATGCCCTCCAGGGGCCGAACACCGGGGAGCTGTTTTTT.

This clonotype occurred many times. The chain uses TRBV27 and TRBJ1-1, with D tentatively TRBD1 (5 bases). Germline V CDR1 and CDR2: MNHEY, SMNVEV (reference sequence). V was cut by 6 bases and J by 5 bases, with 13 bases left in between. The CDR3 length is 13 residues. CDR3 DNA: TGTGCCAGCAGCACGGGGCCGTGGACTGAAGCTTTCTTT. Translated: CASSTGPWTEAFF.

V and J are TRBV6-5 and TRBJ2-2, with D perhaps matching TRBD2 (5 bases). The CDR3 is 14 residues long. V was shortened by 10 bases and J by 2 bases, with 14 bases between the two germline ends. The germline V gene has CDR1 MNHEY and CDR2 SVGAGI. The CDR3 spells CATGVSGNTGELFF. The CDR3 DNA reads as TGTGCCACCGGGGTCAGCGGAAACACCGGGGAGCTGTTTTTT.

J is TRBJ2-1 and V is TRBV11-2; D call uncertain. The CDR3 has 14 amino acids. The V end was cut by 5 bases, the J end by 1 base, with 9 bases between. Germline V gene data show CDR1 as SGHAT and CDR2 as FQNNGV. In nucleotides, the CDR3 is TGTGCCAGCAGCGACCCCGGGTCCTACAATGAGCAGTTCTTC. Encoded protein: CASSDPGSYNEQFF.

CDR3 bases: TGTGCCAGCAGCGGTAGAGGGGCGGTGTCCTACAATGAGCAGTTCTTC. It specifies CASSGRGAVSYNEQFF. The chain is built from TRBV9 and TRBJ2-1; the D call may be TRBD1 or TRBD2 (5 bases each). This CDR3 contains 16 residues. Germline lookup yields CDR1 SGDLS and CDR2 YYNGEE. The germline V and J ends were trimmed by 3 bases and 1 base, with 14 bases remaining between them. The full variable domain, completed using reference TRBV9 and TRBJ2-1, is DSGVTQTPKHLITATGQRVTLRCSPRSGDLSVYWYQQSLDQGLQFLIQYYNGEERAKGNILERFSAQQFPDLHSELNLSSLELGDSALYFCASSGRGAVSYNEQFFGPGTRLTVL.

V usage is TRBV14 and J usage is TRBJ1-4; no reliable D call. Trimming stripped 1 base from V and 5 bases from J, with 11 bases between. CDR3 length: 15 amino acids. Germline V CDR1 and CDR2: SGHDN, FVKESK. CDR3 sequence: CASSQGPASNEKLFF. In DNA, the CDR3 is TGTGCCAGCAGCCAAGGCCCAGCTTCAAATGAAAAACTGTTTTTT.

V is TRBV20-1 and J is TRBJ2-6; D is ambiguous. CDR3 length equals 13 residues. Trimming took 3 bases from V and 4 from J, leaving 7 bases between them. The germline CDR1 and CDR2 sequences are DFQATT and SNEGSKA (reference sequence). The CDR3: CSARGLGANVLTF. The DNA for the CDR3 is TGCAGTGCTAGGGGCTTGGGGGCCAACGTCCTGACTTTC.

In the case of this clonotype: The conserved phenylalanine or tryptophan is not found at the CDR3 terminus, so this likely reflects a read error. The DNA is omitted, as the CDR3 cannot be located on it reliably, and the CDR3 follows TCRdb's listing. The chain employs TRBV11-2 and TRBJ2-5; the table's TRBD2 call for D was not verified on the DNA. Germline values: CDR1 SGHAT, CDR2 FQNNGV. The CDR3 sequence runs 13 residues, both termini included. CDR3 protein: CASSYTSGGALGI.

This clonotype was picked up many times. V is TRBV9 and J is TRBJ1-1; 7 bases fit TRBD1. The V segment lost 0 bases and the J segment 3 bases; nucleotides outside the gene matches: 5. CDR3 size: 15 residues. Germline V gene sequence: CDR1 SGDLS, CDR2 YYNGEE. The CDR3 loop is CASSVDTGTDTEAFF. CDR3 in DNA: TGTGCCAGCAGCGTAGATACCGGGACAGACACTGAAGCTTTCTTT.

This clonotype was observed at least ten times. This sequence joins TRBV20-1 and TRBJ2-7; TRBD2 matches at 13 bases. The CDR3 sequence is 16 residues long. Germline assignment: CDR1 DFQATT and CDR2 SNEGSKA (reference sequence). V lost 6 bases to trimming and J lost 0 bases; unmatched junction nucleotides: 8. The CDR3 loop is CSARPGLAGSSYEQYF. In DNA, the CDR3 is TGCAGTGCCCGACCGGGACTAGCGGGGAGCTCCTACGAGCAGTACTTC.

This clonotype was recorded many times. The CDR3 sequence: CASSLSPSGYNEQFF. The CDR3 bases are TGTGCCAGCAGCTTATCGCCTAGCGGTTACAATGAGCAGTTCTTC. V usage is TRBV7-2 and J usage is TRBJ2-1, with 7 bases aligning to TRBD2. With V trimmed by 2 bases and J by 4 bases, 5 bases remained unmatched. Germline CDR1 SGHTA, CDR2 FQGNSA. The CDR3 is 15 amino acids.

In this sample, this clonotype turned up many times. The V and J genes are TRBV24-1 and TRBJ2-1; 7 bases line up with TRBD1. The germline V gene encodes CDR1 KGHDR and CDR2 SFDVKD. The CDR3 consists of 16 residues. With V trimmed by 0 bases and J by 6 bases, 7 bases remained unmatched. This chain's CDR3 is CATSDLRQGGINEQFF. CDR3 nucleotides: TGTGCCACCAGTGATTTGCGACAGGGTGGGATCAATGAGCAGTTCTTC.

This clonotype has ten or more counts. The rearrangement joins TRBV4-2 to TRBJ2-3, with 13 bases that match TRBD2. V lost 0 bases to trimming and J lost 3 bases; unmatched junction nucleotides: 6. Germline values: CDR1 LGHNA, CDR2 YNFKEQ. The CDR3 has 18 amino acids. CDR3 nucleotides: TGTGCCAGCAGCCAAGATTGGGGACTAGCGGGGAGGACAGATACGCAGTATTTT. The encoded protein is CASSQDWGLAGRTDTQYF.

This clonotype has a count of ten or more. The chain carries TRBV5-6 and TRBJ2-3; D unclear. Deletions cut 6 bases from V and 4 bases from J, with 12 bases between. Germline CDR1 reads SGHDT; CDR2 reads YYEEEE. This CDR3 comprises 13 residues. The DNA of the CDR3 is TGTGCCAGCATGTATGGGGTCCCAGATACGCAGTATTTT. This gives the protein CASMYGVPDTQYF.

In this sample, this clonotype turned up many times. The chain couples TRBV6-1 to TRBJ1-5; the match to TRBD1 covers 7 bases. J was trimmed by 4 bases and V by 6 bases; bases with no gene match: 9. The CDR3 loop spans 15 amino acids. Germline CDR1 reads MNHNS; CDR2 reads SASEGT. The chain's CDR3 is CASRLDKTGNQPQHF. For the CDR3, the DNA is TGTGCCAGCAGACTAGACAAGACAGGGAATCAGCCCCAGCATTTT.

This clonotype has more than one count but fewer than ten. The chain employs TRBV20-1 and TRBJ2-3; D is ambiguous. Per germline, CDR1 DFQATT and CDR2 SNEGSKA (reference sequence). The CDR3 extends over 15 amino acids. The germline V and J ends were trimmed by 6 bases and 1 base, with 17 bases remaining between them. The CDR3 DNA reads TGCAGTGCCAAAGCGAAGGCCCAAGGCACAGATACGCAGTATTTT. It specifies CSAKAKAQGTDTQYF.

This clonotype was detected many times. This rearrangement joins TRBV12-3 or TRBV12-4 to TRBJ2-1, with 13 bases identical to TRBD2. The ends lost 10 bases at V and 10 bases at J; junction bases unmatched: 7. The CDR3 is made up of 13 amino acids. The CDR3 is CAILAGGPGEQFF. DNA of the CDR3: TGTGCCATACTAGCGGGAGGGCCAGGGGAGCAGTTCTTC.

This clonotype was counted ten times or more. The chain links TRBV9 to TRBJ2-3; maybe TRBD1 (5 bases). Per germline, CDR1 SGDLS and CDR2 YYNGEE. V was pared by 0 bases and J by 2 bases, with 10 bases between. This CDR3 contains 15 residues. The CDR3 sequence: CASSVGQGNTDTQYF. As DNA, the CDR3 is TGTGCCAGCAGCGTAGGGCAGGGAAACACAGATACGCAGTATTTT.